The sequence of this TCR beta chain was determined in a study of T cells after yellow fever vaccination. Each CDR3 protein gets one entry after TCRdb re-called the 5' RACE reads with MiXCR. The sample has approximately 510,000 distinct CDR3 sequences; about a fifth are singletons. Per the germline V gene, CDR1 is MNHEY and CDR2 is SMNVEV (reference sequence). This CDR3 comprises 15 residues. Trimming took 5 bases from V and 4 from J, leaving 17 bases between them. Sequenced material: PBMCs, taken approximately 20 days after the first yellow fever vaccination. The chain recombines TRBV27 with TRBJ2-5, with D perhaps given as TRBD1 or TRBD2 (5 bases each). This TCR was recovered from a man aged 18 to 30 who received the YFV17D yellow fever vaccine. The DNA for the CDR3 is TGTGCCAGCAGTCAAGTAGGGGCAGGGAGAGAGACCCAGTACTTC. Protein sequence: CASSQVGAGRETQYF.